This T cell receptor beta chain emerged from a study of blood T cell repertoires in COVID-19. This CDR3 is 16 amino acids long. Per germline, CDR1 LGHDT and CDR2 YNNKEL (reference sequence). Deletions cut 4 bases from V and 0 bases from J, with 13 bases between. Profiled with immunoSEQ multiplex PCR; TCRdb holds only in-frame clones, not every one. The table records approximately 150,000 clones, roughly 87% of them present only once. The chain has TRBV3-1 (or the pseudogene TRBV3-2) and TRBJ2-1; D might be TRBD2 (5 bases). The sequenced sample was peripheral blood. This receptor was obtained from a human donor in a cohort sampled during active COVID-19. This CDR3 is CASSPLRGSSYNEQFF. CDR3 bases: TGTGCCAGCAGCCCCCTTAGAGGGAGCTCCTACAATGAGCAGTTCTTC.